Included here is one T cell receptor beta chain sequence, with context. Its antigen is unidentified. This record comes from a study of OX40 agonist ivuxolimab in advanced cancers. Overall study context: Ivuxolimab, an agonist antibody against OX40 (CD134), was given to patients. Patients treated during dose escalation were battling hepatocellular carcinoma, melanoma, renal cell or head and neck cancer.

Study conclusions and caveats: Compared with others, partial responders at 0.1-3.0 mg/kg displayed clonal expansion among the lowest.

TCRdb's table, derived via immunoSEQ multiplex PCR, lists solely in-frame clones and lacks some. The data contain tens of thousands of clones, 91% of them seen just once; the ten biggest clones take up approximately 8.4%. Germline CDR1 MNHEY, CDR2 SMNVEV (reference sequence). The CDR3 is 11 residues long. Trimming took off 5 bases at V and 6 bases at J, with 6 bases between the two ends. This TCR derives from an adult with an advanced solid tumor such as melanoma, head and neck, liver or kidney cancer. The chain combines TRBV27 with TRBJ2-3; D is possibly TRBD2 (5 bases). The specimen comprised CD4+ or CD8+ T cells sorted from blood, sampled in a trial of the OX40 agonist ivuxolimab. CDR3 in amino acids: CASSPGDTQYF. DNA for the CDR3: TGTGCCAGCAGTCCGGGGGATACGCAGTATTTT.